A selection of T cell receptor beta chains follows, all from one sample in a study of control samples from healthy donors and cancer patients. Clones were read by immunoSEQ multiplex PCR, and TCRdb kept only the in-frame ones, dropping some. The repertoire consists of some 130,000 clones, with roughly 91% occurring once and the leading ten covering 6% to 9.5%. Sequenced material: PBMCs. The receptors here all came from a man aged 50 to 60 with head and neck cancer. Each CDR3 is given with its conserved first and last residue. A D gene is named only where the DNA matches it firmly. Clone size, where shown, is once, few, many, or a class for clones that have expanded.

TRBD1	TRBV4-1	-	TRBJ2-7	TGCGCCAGCAGCCAAGAGTCAGGGGGTTACTCCTACGAGCAGTACTTC	CASSQESGGYSYEQYF
-	TRBV10-1	-	TRBJ2-1	TGCGCCAGCAGTGAGCTGGGCGCCTTGAGCTCCTACAATGAGCAGTTCTTC	CASSELGALSSYNEQFF
-	TRBV7-2	-	TRBJ1-2	TGTGCCAGCAGCTTAAAGGCAGGGAGTTACTATGGCTACACCTTC	CASSLKAGSYYGYTF
TRBD1	TRBV18	-	TRBJ2-1	TGTGCCAGCTCGCCTACAGGGGGTTCGAATGAGCAGTTCTTC	CASSPTGGSNEQFF
-	TRBV30	-	TRBJ1-6	TGTGCCTGGAGTGTACGGGGGGTCTCCCTCCACTTT	CAWSVRGVSLHF
-	TRBV5-1	-	TRBJ2-1	TGCGCCACTAGACTAGACTCCTACAATGAGCAGTTCTTC	CATRLDSYNEQFF
-	TRBV9	few	TRBJ1-6	TGTGCCAGCACCCCAGCCGCCTCGGAAAATTCACCCCTCCACTTT	CASTPAASENSPLHF
TRBD1	TRBV5-1	-	TRBJ2-2	TGCGCCAGCAGCTGGGGGACAGGGAACACCGGGGAGCTGTTTTTT	CASSWGTGNTGELFF
TRBD1	TRBV18	-	TRBJ2-5	TGTGCCAGCTCACCATTGGACAGGTTCCAAGAGACCCAGTACTTC	CASSPLDRFQETQYF
-	TRBV5-1	once	TRBJ2-5	TGCGCCAGCAGCCCCCAGGGATGGGAGACCCAGTACTTC	CASSPQGWETQYF
-	TRBV12-3/TRBV12-4	-	TRBJ1-2	TGTGCCAGCAGTTTAGCAGGCCCCTATGGCTACACCTTC	CASSLAGPYGYTF
-	TRBV27	-	TRBJ1-1	TGTGCCAGTGCCATCGGGGGGCAGTACACTGAAGCTTTCTTT	CASAIGGQYTEAFF
-	TRBV25-1	-	TRBJ1-2	TGTGCCAGCACCCCAGGGGCGACCCCTTATGGCTACACCTTC	CASTPGATPYGYTF
TRBD1	TRBV28	-	TRBJ2-1	TGTGCCAGCAGTCCCGACAGGGGGGGATTGTGGAATGAGCAGTTCTTC	CASSPDRGGLWNEQFF